This is a list of T cell receptor beta chains from one sample in a study of T-cell reconstitution after alpha-beta-depleted transplantation in children. TCRdb redid the calling of the PCR reads with MiXCR, one entry per CDR3 protein. The table lists about 610,000 distinct CDR3 sequences, roughly a tenth of them singletons. The sequenced sample was PBMCs from the stem cell graft donor, obtained from the stem cell graft. The receptors were gathered from a human donor who donated a stem cell graft to a child with acute myeloid leukemia. Both conserved end residues are part of each CDR3. Each record gives: D gene, J gene, V gene, CDR3 protein. D genes are given only for firm matches.

>TRBD2|TRBJ2-2|TRBV12-3/TRBV12-4
CASGSGRRGNTGELFF
>.|TRBJ1-5|TRBV3-1
CASSQVYSNQPQHF
>TRBD2|TRBJ2-7|TRBV6-2/TRBV6-3
CASSDRLAGAYEQYF
>.|TRBJ2-1|TRBV5-1
CASSMDTYNEQFF
>.|TRBJ2-3|TRBV10-3
CAISESQGTDTQYF
>.|TRBJ2-2|TRBV5-6
CASSFFTGELFF
>.|TRBJ2-2|TRBV6-6
CASKGSNTGELFF
>.|TRBJ2-2|TRBV5-1
CASSPGLPSGELFF
>.|TRBJ2-7|TRBV9
CASSAGSDYKQYF
>TRBD1|TRBJ2-2|TRBV24-1
CATSDYDRGDGELFF
>.|TRBJ1-2|TRBV2
CASSKDYGYTF
>TRBD2|TRBJ2-7|TRBV20-1
CSARVGTSFESYEQYF
>.|TRBJ2-1|TRBV5-6
CASSRWGGPSYNEQFF
>TRBD2|TRBJ2-3|TRBV4-3
CASSQAGLAGTDTQYF
>TRBD2|TRBJ2-1|TRBV20-1
CSARLAGDAYNEQFF
>TRBD1|TRBJ1-5|TRBV7-2
CASSLRTGRYSNQPQHF
>.|TRBJ2-3|TRBV6-5
CASSYGRGGTDTQYF
>TRBD2|TRBJ2-3|TRBV28
CASSFTSGNTDTQYF
>TRBD1|TRBJ2-6|TRBV2
CTCSPTLGQGASGANVLTF
>.|TRBJ2-1|TRBV12-3/TRBV12-4
CASSSDTQSYNEQFF
>TRBD1|TRBJ1-1|TRBV18
CASSPGTGWNTEAFF
>.|TRBJ2-1|TRBV6-5
CASSYSRILLYNEQFF
>.|TRBJ2-1|TRBV5-1
CASSLETLGNEQFF
>TRBD2|TRBJ2-1|TRBV2
CASTELAGAGHEQFF
>.|TRBJ1-2|TRBV27
CASSPPFGRSYGYTF
>.|TRBJ2-1|TRBV6-2/TRBV6-3
CASRKSQGYNEQFF
>TRBD2|TRBJ2-7|TRBV20-1
CSARSRLVTPGQREVHEQYF